The rows below give T cell receptor beta chains drawn from one sample of a study of T cell repertoires in cytomegalovirus infection. No antigen has been identified for these receptors. TCRdb called the reads again in MiXCR, with one record for every CDR3 protein. The sample records under 850,000 distinct CDR3 sequences, 30% to 35% being singletons. The specimen was cultured PBMCs, collected from culture after CMV antigen stimulation. Every receptor here comes from a human donor in good health (CMV status not recorded). Some clones in this sample may be carry-over from other donors' samples. The CDR3 runs from the conserved cysteine through the conserved F or W. A D gene is named only where the DNA matches it firmly. The size field is filled for only some rows; it gives once, few, many or a size class.

V gene	J gene	D gene	clone size	CDR3 DNA	CDR3 protein
TRBV6-6	TRBJ2-5	.	.	TGTGCCAGCTCTCCGGAAAGGCGAGAGACCCAGTACTTC	CASSPERRETQYF
TRBV7-6	TRBJ2-5	TRBD2	few	TGTGCCAGCAGCTTAGGCGGGAGTGAGGAGACCCAGTACTTC	CASSLGGSEETQYF
TRBV7-2	TRBJ2-7	.	few	TGTGCCAGCAGCCGCGGGCTGGATGACTCCTACGAGCAGTACTTC	CASSRGLDDSYEQYF
TRBV7-6	TRBJ1-1	.	.	TGTGCCAGCAGCTCAACAGGGACCACTGAAGCTTTCTTT	CASSSTGTTEAFF
TRBV7-6	TRBJ2-1	TRBD2	few	TGTGCCAGCAGCTTAGCGTTGCGGGAGGGCTACAATGAGCAGTTCTTC	CASSLALREGYNEQFF
TRBV7-8	TRBJ2-1	TRBD1	few	TGTGCCAGCAGCGGAAGGGGGCGGTCGTACAATGAGCAGTTCTTC	CASSGRGRSYNEQFF
TRBV5-8	TRBJ2-7	.	.	TGTGCCAGCAGCTTGGGTACACGGGCCTACGAGCAGTACTTC	CASSLGTRAYEQYF
TRBV11-2	TRBJ1-1	.	.	TGTGCCAGCAGCCCTATCAGAGGGAGGCCTGAAGCTTTCTTT	CASSPIRGRPEAFF
TRBV6-1	TRBJ1-5	.	few	TGTGCCAGCAGTGAAGTTCGGGTTAATCAGCCCCAGCATTTT	CASSEVRVNQPQHF
TRBV20-1	TRBJ2-1	.	few	TGCAGTGCTAAGGGGGTCAATGAGCAGTTCTTC	CSAKGVNEQFF
TRBV15	TRBJ2-7	TRBD2	.	TGTGCCACCCGCCGCGGGAGCGCCTACGAGCAGTACTTC	CATRRGSAYEQYF
TRBV7-8	TRBJ2-3	TRBD2	few	TGTGCCAGCAGCTCCCGTGGTAGCGGGGACACAGATACGCAGTATTTT	CASSSRGSGDTDTQYF
TRBV12-3/TRBV12-4	TRBJ1-1	.	many	TGTGCCAGCAGCCCCATTTTTGGTGAAGCTTTCTTT	CASSPIFGEAFF
TRBV2	TRBJ2-3	TRBD2	few	TGTGCCAGCGAAATAGCGGGGGGCCTCACAGATACGCAGTATTTT	CASEIAGGLTDTQYF
TRBV7-2	TRBJ2-3	TRBD2	.	TGTGCCAGCAGCACCCAGCGGGGGGGATTCACAGATACGCAGTATTTT	CASSTQRGGFTDTQYF
TRBV28	TRBJ2-5	.	few	TGTGCCAGCAGTCAATCGCTATCTCCCCCAAGTGAGACCCAGTACTTC	CASSQSLSPPSETQYF
TRBV7-2	TRBJ1-3	TRBD1	many	TGTGCCAGCAGCTTTTATCACAGGGGCTCTGGAAACACCATATATTTT	CASSFYHRGSGNTIYF
TRBV12-3/TRBV12-4	TRBJ2-5	.	few	TGTGCCAGCAGTCCACGTCAATCCAGCGGGACAAAAGAGACCCAGTACTTC	CASSPRQSSGTKETQYF
TRBV28	TRBJ2-7	.	.	TGTGCCAGCAGTTTTTTGCAGTCTCAAGAGCAGTACTTC	CASSFLQSQEQYF
TRBV7-8	TRBJ2-5	TRBD2	.	TGTGCCAGCAGCTTAGAACCAAGCGGGAGGGTCCAAGAGACCCAGTACTTC	CASSLEPSGRVQETQYF
TRBV24-1	TRBJ2-5	TRBD2	few	TGTGCCACCAGTGGTTCTAGCGGGCCGCAAGAGACCCAGTACTTC	CATSGSSGPQETQYF
TRBV7-2	TRBJ1-6	TRBD1	.	TGTGCCAGCAGCGGGGGACAGGGAGGTTCACCCCTCCACTTT	CASSGGQGGSPLHF
TRBV20-1	TRBJ2-1	TRBD2	once	TGCAGTGCTATAGCGGGAAGCTCCTACAATGAGCAGTTCTTC	CSAIAGSSYNEQFF
TRBV28	TRBJ1-4	TRBD1	.	TGTGCCAGCAGTTTATCGGCAGGGGGAACTAATGAAAAACTGTTTTTT	CASSLSAGGTNEKLFF
TRBV6-5	TRBJ2-4	.	.	TGTGCCAGCACCCTGAAATGGTACTACAAAAACATTCAGTACTTC	CASTLKWYYKNIQYF
TRBV7-2	TRBJ1-2	.	many	TGTGCCAGCAGCTTTAATCCAGGCGGGGATGGCTACACCTTC	CASSFNPGGDGYTF
TRBV20-1	TRBJ1-1	.	once	TGCAGTGCCACTGGGGGCCCCCGCACTGAAGCTTTCTTT	CSATGGPRTEAFF
TRBV7-9	TRBJ2-7	TRBD1	few	TGTGCCGGTAGAGGACAGGGTTCTTACGAGCAGTACTTC	CAGRGQGSYEQYF
TRBV29-1	TRBJ2-1	TRBD1	.	TGCAGCGTTGAGGGGGACAGGGCCCCCTCCTACAATGAGCAGTTCTTC	CSVEGDRAPSYNEQFF
TRBV7-8	TRBJ1-1	.	.	TGTGCCAGCAGCTTAAGCAGGGTGGAGAACACTGAAGCTTTCTTT	CASSLSRVENTEAFF
TRBV28	TRBJ2-3	.	.	TGTGCCAGCAGTTTAGTCAGGGGGGCTGGCACAGATACGCAGTATTTT	CASSLVRGAGTDTQYF
TRBV11-2	TRBJ2-7	TRBD2	.	TGTGCCAGCAGCCCGGGACTAGCGGGAACTTTTTCTTTCGAGCAGTACTTC	CASSPGLAGTFSFEQYF
TRBV5-3	TRBJ1-3	TRBD1	.	TGTGCCAGCAGCTTGATAGGACAGGGGGACACCATATATTTT	CASSLIGQGDTIYF
TRBV28	TRBJ2-5	.	.	TGTGCCAGCAGTTTAAGAAACGGGGAGACCCAGTACTTC	CASSLRNGETQYF
TRBV7-2	TRBJ2-7	TRBD2	many	TGTGCCAGCAGCCCTCGACTAGCGGGAGGTGGGGAGCAGTACTTC	CASSPRLAGGGEQYF
TRBV5-1	TRBJ1-5	.	few	TGCGCCAGCAGCAAGGACAGTCCCGGTCAGCCCCAGCATTTT	CASSKDSPGQPQHF
TRBV2	TRBJ2-2	.	few	TGTGCCAGCAATCAGCGTACGAACACCGGGGAGCTGTTTTTT	CASNQRTNTGELFF
TRBV7-8	TRBJ2-3	.	.	TGTGCCAGCAGCAAACGGGAGATCCAGACAGATACGCAGTATTTT	CASSKREIQTDTQYF
TRBV28	TRBJ1-1	.	.	TGTGCCAGCAGTCGTCCAGGGGCGTCGGTGGTGACTGAAGCTTTCTTT	CASSRPGASVVTEAFF
TRBV12-5	TRBJ2-7	.	.	TGTGCTAGTGGTCCCCGGGGTAGCGGTTCCTACGAGCAGTACTTC	CASGPRGSGSYEQYF
TRBV4-1	TRBJ1-1	.	few	TGCGCCAGCAGCCAAGGCCCCCGTCTCTCGGCTTTCTTT	CASSQGPRLSAFF
TRBV7-2	TRBJ2-3	TRBD2	many	TGTGCCAGCAGCTCCACGCGGGGGGCCACCTGGGGAGATACGCAGTATTTT	CASSSTRGATWGDTQYF
TRBV2	TRBJ2-3	.	.	TGTGCCAGCAGGGTCGGCCCACCAGATACGCAGTATTTT	CASRVGPPDTQYF
TRBV7-2	TRBJ2-3	.	many	TGTGCCAGCAGCTTAGCAAGGGTCGACATAACCCCAGATACGCAGTATTTT	CASSLARVDITPDTQYF
TRBV7-9	TRBJ2-3	TRBD2	.	TGTGCCAGCAGTTCCTTAGCGGGACCCCATACAGATACGCAGTATTTT	CASSSLAGPHTDTQYF
TRBV27	TRBJ2-4	TRBD1	few	TGTGCCAGCAGCCCTTGGGACAGCCTAGCCAAAAACATTCAGTACTTC	CASSPWDSLAKNIQYF
TRBV2	TRBJ1-1	.	.	TGTGCCAGCAGTGGGGCATACACTGAAGCTTTCTTT	CASSGAYTEAFF
TRBV10-3	TRBJ1-6	.	.	TGTGCCACCCAGGGGATATATAATTCACCCCTCCACTTT	CATQGIYNSPLHF
TRBV11-2	TRBJ2-3	TRBD2	many	TGTGCCAGCAGCTTACGGACTAGCGGGAGTGATACGCAGTATTTT	CASSLRTSGSDTQYF
TRBV7-2	TRBJ1-1	.	many	TGTGCCAGCAGCTTTGCGTTCCGGAGGGAAGCTTTCTTT	CASSFAFRREAFF
TRBV28	TRBJ2-3	TRBD2	.	TGTGCCAGCAGTTTAGTGACTAGCGGCACAGATACGCAGTATTTT	CASSLVTSGTDTQYF
TRBV11-2	TRBJ2-3	TRBD2	few	TGTGCCAGCAGCCAGGGACTAGCGGGGGAGACAGATACGCAGTATTTT	CASSQGLAGETDTQYF
TRBV6-1	TRBJ1-1	.	.	TGTGCCAGCAGTGAAAGACAGCTCTTTGAAGCTTTCTTT	CASSERQLFEAFF
TRBV7-9	TRBJ1-1	.	.	TGTGCCAGCAGCCCACCCCGGGGAGGGAACACTGAAGCTTTCTTT	CASSPPRGGNTEAFF